This TCR beta chain was recorded in a study of technical replicates of blood from a handful of donors. The CDR3 extends over 13 amino acids. Trimming shortened V by 4 bases and J by 1 base, and 8 bases separated the two germline ends. Looked up from germline, CDR1 is SGHRS and CDR2 is YFSETQ. This clone was detected only a few times. The table came from immunoSEQ multiplex PCR; TCRdb's copy has only in-frame clones and leaves some out. Of some 80,000 clones in the sample, around 96% were seen once. V and J are TRBV5-1 and TRBJ1-1, with no clear D. This TCR was recovered from a human donor in good health. Source material: T cells isolated from PBMCs. The CDR3 DNA reads as TGCGCCAGCAGCGCGGCGGCGAACACTGAAGCTTTCTTT. Its protein is CASSAAANTEAFF.